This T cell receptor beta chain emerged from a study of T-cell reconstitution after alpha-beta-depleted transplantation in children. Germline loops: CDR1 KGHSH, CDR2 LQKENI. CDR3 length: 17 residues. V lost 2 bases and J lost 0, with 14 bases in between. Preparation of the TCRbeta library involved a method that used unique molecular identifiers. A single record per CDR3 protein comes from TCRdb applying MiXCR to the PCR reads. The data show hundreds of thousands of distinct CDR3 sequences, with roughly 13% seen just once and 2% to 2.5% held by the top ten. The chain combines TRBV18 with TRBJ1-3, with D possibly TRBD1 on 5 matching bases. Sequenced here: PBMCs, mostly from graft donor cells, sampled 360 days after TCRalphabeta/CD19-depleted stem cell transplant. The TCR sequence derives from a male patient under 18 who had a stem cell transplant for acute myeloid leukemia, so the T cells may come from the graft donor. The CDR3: CASSPTGTASSGNTIYF. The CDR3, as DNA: TGTGCCAGCTCACCAACCGGGACGGCAAGCTCTGGAAACACCATATATTTT.